Ten or more counts support the clone carrying this TCR beta chain. The data are from a study of molecular identifiers for immune sequencing clone quantification. The germline V gene has CDR1 SEHNR and CDR2 FQNEAQ (reference sequence). The CDR3 contains 16 residues. Trimming removed 5 bases from V and 1 base from J, with 18 bases in between. TCRdb re-called the PCR reads with MiXCR, one entry per CDR3 protein. Counted here are a few hundred thousand distinct CDR3 sequences, 24% occurring once; the ten biggest clones make up about 0.7%. This rearrangement joins TRBV7-9 to TRBJ2-7, with D perhaps assigned TRBD1 or TRBD2 (6 bases each). The sample was naive CD8+ T cells from blood, with Jurkat cell RNA spiked in. Subset in this sample: FACS-sorted CD8+CD4-CCR7+CD45RA+ naive T cells. The clonotype originates from a human donor in good health. Some libraries in this study had Jurkat cell RNA spiked in. CDR3 residues: CASSPSWGAGSYEQYF. In DNA form, the CDR3 reads TGTGCCAGCAGCCCATCCTGGGGGGCAGGGTCCTACGAGCAGTACTTC.